This T cell receptor (beta chain) was sequenced in a study of molecular identifiers for immune sequencing clone quantification. Study outcomes and limitations: In naive cells, clones above 20 RNA copies held under 1% of molecules, whereas in effector cells they held over 98%. Shared barcodes on identical TCR molecules could underestimate the sizes of highly expanded clones.

TCRdb used MiXCR to reprocess the PCR reads, holding one entry per CDR3 protein. The profile covers about 300,000 distinct CDR3 sequences, with 20% to 25% appearing a single time and approximately 0.83% taken by the ten largest. The table lists this clonotype with many counts. Its target is unknown. Naive CD8 libraries used 20,000 to 1,000,000 sorted cells and 10%, 30% or 50% RNA. The CDR3 contains 13 residues. Trimming removed 8 bases from V and 3 bases from J, with 13 bases in between. Looked up from germline, CDR1 is MNHEY and CDR2 is SVGEGT. J is TRBJ2-5 and V is TRBV6-2 or TRBV6-3; no firm D call. Input material: naive CD8+ T cells from blood, with Jurkat cell RNA spiked in. Indicated subset: FACS-sorted CD8+CD4-CCR7+CD45RA+ naive T cells. The sequence derives from a human donor in good health. Some libraries in this study had Jurkat cell RNA spiked in. The CDR3 nucleotides read TGTGCCAGCTCTAGACGGCAGGAAGAGACCCAGTACTTC. Its translation is CASSRRQEETQYF.